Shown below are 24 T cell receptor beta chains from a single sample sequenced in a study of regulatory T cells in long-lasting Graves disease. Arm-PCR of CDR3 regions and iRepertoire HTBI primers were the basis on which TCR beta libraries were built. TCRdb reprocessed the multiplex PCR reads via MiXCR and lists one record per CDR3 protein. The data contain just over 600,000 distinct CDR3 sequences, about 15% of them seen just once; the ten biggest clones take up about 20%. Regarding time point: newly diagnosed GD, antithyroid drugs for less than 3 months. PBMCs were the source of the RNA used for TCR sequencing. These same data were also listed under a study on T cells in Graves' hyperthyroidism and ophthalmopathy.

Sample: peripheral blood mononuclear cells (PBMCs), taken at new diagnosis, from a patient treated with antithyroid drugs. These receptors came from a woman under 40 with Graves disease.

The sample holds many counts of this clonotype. The CDR3 sequence: CASSTKDLTDTQYF. CDR3 coding DNA: TGTGCCAGCAGTACGAAGGACCTCACAGATACGCAGTATTTT. The V and J genes are TRBV2 and TRBJ2-3; D ambiguous. V lost 5 bases and J 2 bases, leaving 11 bases between the germline ends. CDR1 and CDR2 from the germline V gene are SNHLY and FYNNEI. The CDR3 covers 14 residues.

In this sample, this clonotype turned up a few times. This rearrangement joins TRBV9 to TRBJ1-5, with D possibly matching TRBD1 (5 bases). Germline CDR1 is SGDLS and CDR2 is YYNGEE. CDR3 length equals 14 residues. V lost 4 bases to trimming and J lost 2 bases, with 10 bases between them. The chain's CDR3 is CASSPGDRNQPQHF. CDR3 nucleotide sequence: TGTGCCAGCAGCCCGGGGGATCGCAATCAGCCCCAGCATTTT. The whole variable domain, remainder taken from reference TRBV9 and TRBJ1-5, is DSGVTQTPKHLITATGQRVTLRCSPRSGDLSVYWYQQSLDQGLQFLIQYYNGEERAKGNILERFSAQQFPDLHSELNLSSLELGDSALYFCASSPGDRNQPQHFGDGTRLSIL.

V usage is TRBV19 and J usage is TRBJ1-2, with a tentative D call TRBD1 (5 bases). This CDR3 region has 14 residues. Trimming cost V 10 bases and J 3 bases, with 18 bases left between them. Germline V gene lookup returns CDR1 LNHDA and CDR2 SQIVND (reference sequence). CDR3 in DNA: TGTGCCACCTACGGGAGGGGAGTGGACTATGGCTACACCTTC. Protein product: CATYGRGVDYGYTF.

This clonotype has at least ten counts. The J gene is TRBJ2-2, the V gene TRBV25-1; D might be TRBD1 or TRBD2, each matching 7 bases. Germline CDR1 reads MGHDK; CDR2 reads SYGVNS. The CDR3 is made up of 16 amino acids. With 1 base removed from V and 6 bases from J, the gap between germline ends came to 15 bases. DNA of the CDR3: TGTGCCAGCAGTGAATCGATGGCAGGGGGGGCCGGGGAGCTGTTTTTT. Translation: CASSESMAGGAGELFF.

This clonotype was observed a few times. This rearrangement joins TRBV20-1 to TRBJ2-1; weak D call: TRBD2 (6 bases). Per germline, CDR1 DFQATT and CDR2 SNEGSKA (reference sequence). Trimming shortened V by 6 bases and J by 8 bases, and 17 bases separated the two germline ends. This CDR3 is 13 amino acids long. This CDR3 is CSATSGAFDEQFF. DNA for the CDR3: TGCAGTGCCACCTCGGGAGCGTTCGATGAGCAGTTCTTC.

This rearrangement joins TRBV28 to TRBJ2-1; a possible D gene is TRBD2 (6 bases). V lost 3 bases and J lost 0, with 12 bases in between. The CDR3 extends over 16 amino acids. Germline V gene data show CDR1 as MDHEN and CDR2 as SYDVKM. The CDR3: CASSLASASSYNEQFF. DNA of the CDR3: TGTGCCAGCAGTTTGGCTAGCGCCAGCTCCTACAATGAGCAGTTCTTC.

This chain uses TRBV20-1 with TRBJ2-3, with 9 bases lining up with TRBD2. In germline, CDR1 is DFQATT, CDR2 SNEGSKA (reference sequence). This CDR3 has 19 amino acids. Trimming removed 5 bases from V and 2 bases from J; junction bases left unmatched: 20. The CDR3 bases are TGCAGTGCTCCCATCCTTAGCGGGAGATATGAACTTCACACAGATACGCAGTATTTT. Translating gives CSAPILSGRYELHTDTQYF.

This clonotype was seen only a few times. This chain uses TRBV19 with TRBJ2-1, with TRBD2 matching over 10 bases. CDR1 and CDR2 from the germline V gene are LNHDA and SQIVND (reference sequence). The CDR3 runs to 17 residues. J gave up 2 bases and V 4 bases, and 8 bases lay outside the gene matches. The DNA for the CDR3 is TGTGCCAGTAGTAGATCTAGCGGGAGTAGGCCCTACAATGAGCAGTTCTTC. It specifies CASSRSSGSRPYNEQFF.

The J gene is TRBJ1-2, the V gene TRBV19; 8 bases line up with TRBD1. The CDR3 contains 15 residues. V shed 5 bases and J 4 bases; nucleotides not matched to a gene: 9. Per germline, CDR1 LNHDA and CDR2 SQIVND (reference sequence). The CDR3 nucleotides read TGTGCCAGTAGTCCAGCGACAGGGGAGAGCTATGGCTACACCTTC. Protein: CASSPATGESYGYTF.

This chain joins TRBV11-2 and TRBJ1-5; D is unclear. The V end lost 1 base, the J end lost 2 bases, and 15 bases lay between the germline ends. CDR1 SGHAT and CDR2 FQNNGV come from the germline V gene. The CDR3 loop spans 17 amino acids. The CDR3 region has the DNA TGTGCCAGCAGCTTAGGAGAGGGCGCGGTTCGCAATCAGCCCCAGCATTTT. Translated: CASSLGEGAVRNQPQHF.

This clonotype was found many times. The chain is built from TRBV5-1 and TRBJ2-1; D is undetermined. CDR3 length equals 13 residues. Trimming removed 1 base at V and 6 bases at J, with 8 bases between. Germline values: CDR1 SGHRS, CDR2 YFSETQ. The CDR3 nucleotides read TGCGCCAGCAGCTTGAGCGCCATCAATGAGCAGTTCTTC. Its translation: CASSLSAINEQFF.

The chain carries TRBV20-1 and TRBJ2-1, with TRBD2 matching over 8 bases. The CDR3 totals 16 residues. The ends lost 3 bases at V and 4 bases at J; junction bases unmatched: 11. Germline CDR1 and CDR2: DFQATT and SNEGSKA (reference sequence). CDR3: CSARGGGTGGYNEQFF. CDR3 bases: TGCAGTGCTAGGGGGGGGGGAACGGGAGGGTACAATGAGCAGTTCTTC.

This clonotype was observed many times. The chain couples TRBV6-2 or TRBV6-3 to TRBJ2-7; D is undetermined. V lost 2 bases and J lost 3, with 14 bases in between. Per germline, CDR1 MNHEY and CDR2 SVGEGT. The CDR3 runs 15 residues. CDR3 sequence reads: CASSYEPEQIYEQYF. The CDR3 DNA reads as TGTGCCAGCAGTTACGAGCCTGAACAAATCTACGAGCAGTACTTC.

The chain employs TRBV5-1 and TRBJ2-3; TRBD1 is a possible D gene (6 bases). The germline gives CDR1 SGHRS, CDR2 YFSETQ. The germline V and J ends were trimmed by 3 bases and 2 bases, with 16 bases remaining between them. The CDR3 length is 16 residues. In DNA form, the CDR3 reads TGCGCCAGCAGCTGGAGCCGGGACACGCACACAGATACGCAGTATTTT. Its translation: CASSWSRDTHTDTQYF.

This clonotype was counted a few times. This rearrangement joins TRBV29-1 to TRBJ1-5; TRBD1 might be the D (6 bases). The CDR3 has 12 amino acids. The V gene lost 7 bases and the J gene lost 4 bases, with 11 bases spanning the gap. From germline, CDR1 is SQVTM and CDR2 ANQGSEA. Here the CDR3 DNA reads TGCAGCGCAACGACAGGTAATCAGCCCCAGCATTTT. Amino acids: CSATTGNQPQHF.

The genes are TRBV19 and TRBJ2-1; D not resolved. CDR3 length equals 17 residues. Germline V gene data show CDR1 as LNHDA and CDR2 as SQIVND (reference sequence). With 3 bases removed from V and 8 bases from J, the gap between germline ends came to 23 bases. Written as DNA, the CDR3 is TGTGCCAGTAGTATCCGGAAAGAGATACCCGCTTGGGATGAGCAGTTCTTC. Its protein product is CASSIRKEIPAWDEQFF.

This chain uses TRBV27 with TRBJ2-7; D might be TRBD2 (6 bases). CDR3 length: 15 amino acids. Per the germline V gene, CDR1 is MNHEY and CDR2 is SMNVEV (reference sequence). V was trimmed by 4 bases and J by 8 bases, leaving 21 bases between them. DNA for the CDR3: TGTGCCAGCAGTTCCATAGGCCCCCTAGGGAGGCAGCAGTACTTC. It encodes CASSSIGPLGRQQYF.

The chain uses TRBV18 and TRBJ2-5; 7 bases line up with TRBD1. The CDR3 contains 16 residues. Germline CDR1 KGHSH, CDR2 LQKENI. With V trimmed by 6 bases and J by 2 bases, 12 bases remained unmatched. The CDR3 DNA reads TGTGCCAGCTCCGTCCAATGGGGACAGAGACAAGAGACCCAGTACTTC. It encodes CASSVQWGQRQETQYF.

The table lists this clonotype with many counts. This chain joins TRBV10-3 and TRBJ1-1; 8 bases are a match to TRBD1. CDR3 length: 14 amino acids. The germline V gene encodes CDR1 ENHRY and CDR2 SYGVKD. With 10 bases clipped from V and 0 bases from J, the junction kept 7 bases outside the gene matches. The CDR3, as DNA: TGTGCCACGGGGACAGGTGAAATGAACACTGAAGCTTTCTTT. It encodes CATGTGEMNTEAFF.

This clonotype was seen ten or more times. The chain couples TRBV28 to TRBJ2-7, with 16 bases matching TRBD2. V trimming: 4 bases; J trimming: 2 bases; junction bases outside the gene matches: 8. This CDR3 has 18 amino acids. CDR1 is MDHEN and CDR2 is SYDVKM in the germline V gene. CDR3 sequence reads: CASSSQTGTSGGAYEQYF. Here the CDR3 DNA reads TGTGCCAGCAGTTCCCAGACCGGGACTAGCGGGGGGGCCTACGAGCAGTACTTC.

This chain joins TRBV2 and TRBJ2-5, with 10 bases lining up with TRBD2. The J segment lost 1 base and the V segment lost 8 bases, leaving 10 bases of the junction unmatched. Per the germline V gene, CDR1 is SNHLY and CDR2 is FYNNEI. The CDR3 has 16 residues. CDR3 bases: TGTGCCAGCCCTGACCTAGCGGGAGTCTTCCAAGAGACCCAGTACTTC. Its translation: CASPDLAGVFQETQYF.

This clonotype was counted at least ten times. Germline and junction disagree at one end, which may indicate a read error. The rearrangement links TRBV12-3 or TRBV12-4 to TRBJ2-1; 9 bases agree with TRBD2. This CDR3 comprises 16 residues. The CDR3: CANSRSGGSSYNEQFF. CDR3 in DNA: TGTGCCAACAGTAGAAGCGGGGGGAGCTCCTACAATGAGCAGTTCTTC.

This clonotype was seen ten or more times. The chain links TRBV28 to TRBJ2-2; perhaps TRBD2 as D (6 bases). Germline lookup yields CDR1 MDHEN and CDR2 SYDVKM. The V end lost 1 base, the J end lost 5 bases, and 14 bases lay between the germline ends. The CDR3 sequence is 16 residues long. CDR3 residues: CASSLSGGRKTGELFF. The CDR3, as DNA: TGTGCCAGCAGTTTATCCGGTGGGAGGAAAACCGGGGAGCTGTTTTTT.

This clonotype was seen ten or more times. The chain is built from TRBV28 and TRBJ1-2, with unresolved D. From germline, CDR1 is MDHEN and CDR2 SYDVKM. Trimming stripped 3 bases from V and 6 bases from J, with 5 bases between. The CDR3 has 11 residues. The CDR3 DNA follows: TGTGCCAGCAGTTTTAGCGATGGCTACACCTTC. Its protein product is CASSFSDGYTF.